This TCR beta chain was recorded in a study of beta chain features in type 1 diabetes. The study, taken as a whole, reports: Lower insertion and higher deletion counts appeared at VDJ junctions in type 1 diabetes patients. Moderately but significantly shorter TCRB CDR3s were found in Type 1 diabetes patients in all four CD4+ subsets.

This CDR3 is built from 15 residues. CDR1 and CDR2 (germline): SGHKS, YYEKEE (reference sequence). V lost 0 bases to trimming and J lost 5 bases, with 11 bases between them. Investigators reverse transcribed all isolated RNA, so they sequenced expressed TCRB transcripts. Clones were sequenced by immunoSEQ multiplex PCR, and TCRdb holds only the in-frame ones, with some missing. The repertoire holds about 40,000 clones, approximately 49% seen once, with 0.6% to 0.9% in the top ten. Regarding this clone: The antigen remains unidentified.

This sequence was found in a woman aged 18-29 years in good health. Input material: central memory CD4+ T cells from blood. The rearrangement links TRBV5-5 to TRBJ1-4; the D is unclear. The CDR3: CASSLDGRTNEKLFF. The CDR3 nucleotides read TGTGCCAGCAGCTTGGATGGCAGAACAAATGAAAAACTGTTTTTT.